This T cell receptor beta chain was obtained from a study of PD-L1 blockade in urothelial cancer. Specified time point: pretreatment peripheral blood. The CDR3 is 18 amino acids. With V trimmed by 3 bases and J by 3 bases, 11 bases remained unmatched. Germline V CDR1 and CDR2: LNHDA, SQIVND (reference sequence). Profiled with immunoSEQ multiplex PCR; TCRdb holds only in-frame clones, not every one. The sample carries about 87,000 clones, roughly 84% recorded once. The TCR was taken from a man aged 60-69 years with urothelial cancer. The material was PBMCs, obtained around atezolizumab (anti-PD-L1) treatment. The J gene is TRBJ2-2, the V gene TRBV19; the match to TRBD1 covers 9 bases. In nucleotides, the CDR3 is TGTGCCAGTAGTATGGGGACAGGGCTTTTGTATCACACCGGGGAGCTGTTTTTT. As protein: CASSMGTGLLYHTGELFF.